This T cell receptor beta chain was captured by sequencing in a study of blood T cell repertoires in COVID-19. Looking at the study overall: COVID-19 samples collected from the United States, Italy and Spain covered acute and convalescent phases. In each case, the material was cDNA or gDNA derived from T cells, B-cell-depleted T cells, or PBMCs.

Per the original methods: The assay estimated nucleated cells by amplifying reference gene primers. Only in-frame clones appear in the TCRdb table, and some are missing; sequencing was by immunoSEQ multiplex PCR. From that table come the V and J calls and clone size; the DNA was used to work out D and trimming. The table records 200,000 or so clones, around 90% of them present only once. Germline lookup yields CDR1 SNHLY and CDR2 FYNNEI. The CDR3 covers 15 residues. Trimming removed 7 bases from V and 6 bases from J, with 21 bases in between. This sequence was found in a man in his sixties who had recovered from COVID-19. Sequencing used peripheral blood. The chain employs TRBV2 and TRBJ2-5, with a possible D match to TRBD2 (5 bases). The DNA for the CDR3 is TGTGCCAGCAACCTACCGGGAAGCACCTCGAAGACCCAGTACTTC. Amino acids: CASNLPGSTSKTQYF.